The subject of this entry is one TCR beta chain. A J-beta primer mix and a sample-barcoded 5' primer were used in a second PCR of about 6 to 12 cycles. TCRdb redid the calling of the 5' RACE reads with MiXCR, one entry per CDR3 protein. The sample has 800,000 or so distinct CDR3 sequences, 35% to 60% seen once. Between the trimmed V and J ends, which lost 2 bases and 5 bases, there was a span of 11 bases. CDR1 and CDR2 from the germline V gene are SEHNR and FQNEAQ (reference sequence). CDR3 length equals 14 residues. At least 6 million PBMCs were isolated per sample. The record originates from a study of blood T cells in healthy people across ages.

The sample taken for sequencing was blood. The J gene is TRBJ2-3, the V gene TRBV7-9; no firm D call. The sequence came from a man at least 80 years old in good health. CDR3 sequence reads: CASSLWGKGDTQYF. CDR3 nucleotides: TGTGCCAGCAGCTTATGGGGAAAGGGAGATACGCAGTATTTT. Full variable domain (missing parts from reference TRBV7-9 and TRBJ2-3): DTGVSQNPRHKITKRGQNVTFRCDPISEHNRLYWYRQTLGQGPEFLTYFQNEAQLEKSRLLSDRFSAERPKGSFSTLEIQRTEQGDSAMYLCASSLWGKGDTQYFGPGTRLTVL.